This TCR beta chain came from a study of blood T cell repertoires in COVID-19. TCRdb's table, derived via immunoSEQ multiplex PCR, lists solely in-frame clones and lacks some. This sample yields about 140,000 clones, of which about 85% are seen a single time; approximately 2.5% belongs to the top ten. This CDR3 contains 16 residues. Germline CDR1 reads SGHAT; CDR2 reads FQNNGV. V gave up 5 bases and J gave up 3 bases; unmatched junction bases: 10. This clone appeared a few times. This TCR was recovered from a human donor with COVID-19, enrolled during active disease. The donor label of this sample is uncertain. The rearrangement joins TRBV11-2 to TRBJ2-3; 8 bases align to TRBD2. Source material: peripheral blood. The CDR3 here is CASSRTTSGTTDTQYF. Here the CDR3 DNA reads TGTGCCAGCAGCCGGACAACTAGCGGTACTACAGATACGCAGTATTTT.